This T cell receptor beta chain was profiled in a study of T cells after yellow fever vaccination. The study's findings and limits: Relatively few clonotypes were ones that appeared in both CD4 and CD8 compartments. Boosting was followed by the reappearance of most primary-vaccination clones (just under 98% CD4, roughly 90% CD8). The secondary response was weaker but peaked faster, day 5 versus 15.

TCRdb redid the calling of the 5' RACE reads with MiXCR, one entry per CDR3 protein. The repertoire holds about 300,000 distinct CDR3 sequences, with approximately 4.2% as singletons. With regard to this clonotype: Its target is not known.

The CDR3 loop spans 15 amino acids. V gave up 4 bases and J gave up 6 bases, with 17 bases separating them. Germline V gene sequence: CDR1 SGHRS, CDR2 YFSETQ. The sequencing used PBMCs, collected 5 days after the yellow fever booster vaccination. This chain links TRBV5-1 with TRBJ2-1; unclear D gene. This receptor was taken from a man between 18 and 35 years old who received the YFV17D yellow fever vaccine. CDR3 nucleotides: TGCGCCAGCAGCCCGGCCCCCGGACGTAGCAATGAGCAGTTCTTC. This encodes CASSPAPGRSNEQFF.